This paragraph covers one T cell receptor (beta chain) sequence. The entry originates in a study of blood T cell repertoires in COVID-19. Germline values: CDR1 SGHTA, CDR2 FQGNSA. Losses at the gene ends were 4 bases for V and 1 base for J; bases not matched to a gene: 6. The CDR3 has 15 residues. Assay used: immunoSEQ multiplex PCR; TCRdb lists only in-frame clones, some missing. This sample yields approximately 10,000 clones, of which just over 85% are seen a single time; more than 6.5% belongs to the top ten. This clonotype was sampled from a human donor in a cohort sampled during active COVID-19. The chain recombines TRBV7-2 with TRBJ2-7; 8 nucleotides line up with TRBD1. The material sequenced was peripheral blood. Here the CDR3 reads CASSYPGTGSYEQYF. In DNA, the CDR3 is TGTGCCAGCAGCTATCCCGGGACAGGTTCCTACGAGCAGTACTTC. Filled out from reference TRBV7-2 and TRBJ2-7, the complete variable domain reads GAGVSQSPSNKVTEKGKDVELRCDPISGHTALYWYRQSLGQGLEFLIYFQGNSAPDKSGLPSDRFSAERTGGSVSTLTIQRTQQEDSAVYLCASSYPGTGSYEQYFGPGTRLTVT.